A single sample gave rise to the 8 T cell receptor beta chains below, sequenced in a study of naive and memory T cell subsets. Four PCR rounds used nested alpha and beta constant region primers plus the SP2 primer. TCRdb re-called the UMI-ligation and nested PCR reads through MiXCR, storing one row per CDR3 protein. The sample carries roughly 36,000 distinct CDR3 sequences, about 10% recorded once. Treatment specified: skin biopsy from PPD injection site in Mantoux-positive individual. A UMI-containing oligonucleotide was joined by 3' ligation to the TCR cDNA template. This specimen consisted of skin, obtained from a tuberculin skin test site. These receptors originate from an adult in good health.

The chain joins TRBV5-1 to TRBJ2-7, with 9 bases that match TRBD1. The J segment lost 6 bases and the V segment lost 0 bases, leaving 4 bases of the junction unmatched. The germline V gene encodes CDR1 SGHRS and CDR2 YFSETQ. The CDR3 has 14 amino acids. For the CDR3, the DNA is TGCGCCAGCAGCTTGGCCGGACAGGGGCGCGAGCAGTACTTC. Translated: CASSLAGQGREQYF.

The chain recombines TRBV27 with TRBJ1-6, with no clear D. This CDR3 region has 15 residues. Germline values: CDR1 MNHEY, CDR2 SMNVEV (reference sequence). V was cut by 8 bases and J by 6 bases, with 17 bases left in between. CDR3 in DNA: TGTGCCAGCGCAGAAACCGGACGGACTAATTCACCCCTCCACTTT. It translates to CASAETGRTNSPLHF.

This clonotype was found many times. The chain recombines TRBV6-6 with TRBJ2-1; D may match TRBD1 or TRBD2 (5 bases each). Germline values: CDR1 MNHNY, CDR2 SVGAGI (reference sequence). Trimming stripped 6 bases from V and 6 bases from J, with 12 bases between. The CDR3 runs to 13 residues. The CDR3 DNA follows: TGTGCCAGCAGAACCGGGGCCGTCAATGAGCAGTTCTTC. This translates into CASRTGAVNEQFF.

CDR3: CASNQHGTGRNEQFF. DNA for the CDR3: TGTGCCAGCAACCAGCACGGGACAGGGAGGAATGAGCAGTTCTTC. J is TRBJ2-1 and V is TRBV3-1, with 9 bases lining up with TRBD1. The CDR3 loop spans 15 amino acids. V lost 7 bases to trimming and J lost 7 bases; unmatched junction nucleotides: 11. In germline, CDR1 is LGHDT, CDR2 YNNKEL (reference sequence).

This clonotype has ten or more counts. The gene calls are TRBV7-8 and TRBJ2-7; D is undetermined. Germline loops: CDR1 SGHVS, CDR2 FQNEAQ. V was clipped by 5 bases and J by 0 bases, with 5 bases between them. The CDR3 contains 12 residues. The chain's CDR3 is CASSRSSYEQYF. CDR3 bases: TGTGCCAGCAGCCGAAGCTCCTACGAGCAGTACTTC.

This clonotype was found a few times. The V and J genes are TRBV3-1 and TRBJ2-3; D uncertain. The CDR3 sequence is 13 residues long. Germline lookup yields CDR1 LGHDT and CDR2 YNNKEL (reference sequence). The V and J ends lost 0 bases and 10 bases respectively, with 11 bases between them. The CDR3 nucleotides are TGTGCCAGCAGCCAAGATCCACTAATCTCGCAGTATTTT. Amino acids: CASSQDPLISQYF.

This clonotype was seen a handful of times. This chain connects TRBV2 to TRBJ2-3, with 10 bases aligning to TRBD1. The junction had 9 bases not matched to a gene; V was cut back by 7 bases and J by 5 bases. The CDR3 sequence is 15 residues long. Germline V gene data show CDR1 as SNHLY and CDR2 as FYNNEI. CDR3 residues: CASTNRRTGGDTQYF. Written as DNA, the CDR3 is TGTGCCAGCACCAACCGCAGGACAGGGGGAGATACGCAGTATTTT.

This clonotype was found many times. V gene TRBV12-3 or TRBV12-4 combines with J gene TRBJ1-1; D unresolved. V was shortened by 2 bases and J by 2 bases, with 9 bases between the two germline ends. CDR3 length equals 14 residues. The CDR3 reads CASSLTSPNTEAFF. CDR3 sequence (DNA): TGTGCCAGCAGTTTAACCAGCCCTAACACTGAAGCTTTCTTT.